This T cell receptor (beta chain) was sequenced during a study of T-cell reconstitution after alpha-beta-depleted transplantation in children. Unique molecular identifiers were incorporated during preparation of the TCRbeta library. In TCRdb, the PCR reads were re-called with MiXCR into one record per CDR3 protein. In the table there are about 640,000 distinct CDR3 sequences, 16% of which are singletons. This TCR derives from a human donor who donated a stem cell graft to a child with acute myeloid leukemia. The sequenced sample was PBMCs from the stem cell graft donor, obtained from the stem cell graft.

For the CDR3, the DNA is TGTGCCACCAGCACCGGGACAGGGGGCCTTTATCCCTACGAGCAGTACTTC. This translates into CATSTGTGGLYPYEQYF. The V and J genes are TRBV15 and TRBJ2-7, with TRBD1 matching over 12 bases. V trimming: 4 bases; J trimming: 2 bases; junction bases outside the gene matches: 9. The germline V gene encodes CDR1 LNHNV and CDR2 YYDKDF (reference sequence). This CDR3 has 17 residues.